The present entry profiles one TCR beta chain with its context. Its antigen is not known. This sample stems from a study of T cell responses to AZD1222 COVID-19 vaccine. Study findings and constraints: After the peak T cell response, and only then, were repertoires sampled. Spike-specific TCR breadth and depth rose after two AZD1222 doses.

The assay was immunoSEQ multiplex PCR, and TCRdb's table has in-frame clones only and misses some. This sample has 120,000 to 150,000 clones, with about 90% found just once. This CDR3 has 13 residues. The germline V and J ends were trimmed by 0 bases and 10 bases, with 7 bases remaining between them. Looked up from germline, CDR1 is SGHDN and CDR2 is FVKESK. The chain is built from TRBV14 and TRBJ1-6; D is ambiguous. The receptor's source is an adult who received the MenACWY meningococcal vaccine as a control. This specimen was peripheral blood, taken 28 days after the second dose of the MenACWY control vaccine. CDR3 sequence reads: CASSQDLWSPLHF. The CDR3, as DNA: TGTGCCAGCAGCCAAGATCTTTGGTCACCCCTCCACTTT.